This T cell receptor beta chain was observed in a study of T cells after posttransplantation cyclophosphamide. Study results and limitations: Blood and skin or GI T cell repertoires showed limited TRB overlap. Donor CD8+ memory clones often dominated recipient blood repertoires at later times.

The data were produced by immunoSEQ multiplex PCR, yet TCRdb's version contains in-frame clones alone and is incomplete. Of 23,000 or so clones listed, roughly 85% were seen once; the top ten hold about 2%. Methotrexate plus calcineurin inhibitor accompanied controls' myeloablative marrow transplants; sampling was 1 year later. As concerns this clone: As yet, its antigen is unknown.

V lost 5 bases to trimming and J lost 4 bases, with 6 bases between them. This CDR3 contains 11 residues. Germline V gives CDR1 SEHNR, CDR2 FQNEAQ (reference sequence). Source: PBMCs, taken 350 to 400 days after allogeneic stem cell transplant with calcineurin inhibitor and methotrexate. This chain joins TRBV7-9 and TRBJ2-7; D uncertain. The clonotype was recovered from a female patient in her 30s who received an allogeneic stem cell transplant from an unrelated donor, was CMV-positive, and had acute and chronic GVHD. The T cells may partly be graft donor cells. The CDR3 region has the DNA TGTGCCAGCAGCCCCGGGTACGAGCAGTACTTC. Its translation: CASSPGYEQYF.